Here is one T cell receptor beta chain with its context. This clonotype was detected a few times. What this receptor recognizes is not known. Per-base quality was not reported, and no clone a single base away is much larger than it. Ophthalmopathy patients had moderately to severely active disease, Clinical Activity Score of at least 3, NOSPECS grade of at least 4, and duration under 3 months. Patients with uncontrolled infections, other autoimmune diseases, pregnancy or lactation were excluded. Diagnoses relied on clinical symptoms, serum thyroxine and TRAb, thyroid ultrasound and orbital computed tomography. PBMCs were separated from under 12 ml of fresh peripheral blood using Ficoll-Paque density gradient centrifugation. Trizol reagent was used to extract total RNA, and RNA quality was then checked on an Agilent 2100 Bioanalyzer. This sample was included in a study of T cells in Graves' hyperthyroidism and ophthalmopathy (dated 2019 in TCRdb). At the level of the whole study: Peripheral blood was collected at initial diagnosis, before any treatment. Following sampling, methimazole starting at 30 mg daily was given to hyperthyroidism patients, and high-dose intravenous methylprednisolone was given to ophthalmopathy patients. Prospective prediction of ophthalmopathy was tested in an independent validation cohort of about 19 hyperthyroidism patients and 17 patients who later progressed to ophthalmopathy. The paper reports TCR Vbeta CDR3 sequencing of over 130 peripheral blood samples: approximately 41 ophthalmopathy, roughly 74 hyperthyroidism and approximately 17 progressor patients. Thyroid tissue and blood T-cell repertoires from six Graves' hyperthyroidism patients were also compared in the study. To identify TCR V-J signatures that set the groups apart, the researchers used a discovery cohort of 90 to 100 patients, made up of under 50 with Graves' ophthalmopathy and some 58 with stable Graves' hyperthyroidism. The 100 or so discovery patients were randomly split 7:3 into training and test sets.

Overall results and qualifications from the work: Blood samples also contained most of the expanded thyroid clonotypes (frequency above 0.001), which suggests that blood repertoires may reflect thyroid immune responses. A model built on a 13 V-J signature distinguished ophthalmopathy from stable hyperthyroidism, reaching about 88% sensitivity and 81.08% specificity in cross-validation and 80%/75% in testing. During validation, the model predicted progression to ophthalmopathy a median of approximately six months ahead of onset, with roughly 65% sensitivity and 72% to 85% specificity. No statistical method was used to fix the sample size in advance, and group allocation was not hidden from the investigators.

TCR beta CDR3 regions were amplified from RNA transcripts. The first round of RT-PCR for the TCR CDR3 was performed with the HTBI primer set and the Qiagen OneStep RT-PCR kit. A second multiplex PCR round built the libraries, followed by size selection and purification. Sequencing of the libraries was done on an Illumina HiSeq2000 using paired-end 100 bp reads. For the original study's pipeline: Raw data were processed with SOAPnuke, discarding reads with adapters, uncalled bases, mean Phred below 15, or no exact constant-primer or identifier match. COPE v1.2.5 was used to merge high-quality paired reads, and clonotypes were defined as unique nucleotide sequences. MiTCR v1.1 was used to align the clonotypes against IMGT TRBV, TRBD and TRBJ reference segments. Only V-J combinations with frequency above 0.0001, covering about 99% of repertoires, were analysed. The TCS score was defined as the ratio of F50 (clonal expansion) to E x V (chaos), calculated using BLOSUM62-based TCRdist between CDR3 peptides within each V-J. Welch's t-statistics and random forest reduced some 510 V-J features to 10 to 15, which were used in a naive Bayes classifier (R e1071). The raw public reads went through TCRdb reprocessing: fastp at Q25, MiXCR clone calling, in-frame beta chains kept. Every distinct CDR3 protein forms one entry, paired with its most common genes and DNA. Here the V and J calls rest on TCRdb's processing, not on the authors' analysis. The sample table holds approximately 570,000 distinct CDR3 sequences, of which about 20% were seen once. About 45% of the sample is held by the ten biggest clonotypes.

Including the terminal cysteine and phenylalanine, the CDR3 comprises 13 residues. Only CDR3 DNA is held: 39 bases, read in frame from base 1. V has 7 bases trimmed and J has 7 bases trimmed; junction bases matching no gene number 8. The chain links TRBV12-3 or TRBV12-4 with TRBJ2-7; 9 junctional bases match TRBD1. The sequencing sample was made of blood. This TCR was sampled from a man aged 35 to 55 with Graves' ophthalmopathy. The bases are TGTGCCAGCAATCTACAGGGGGCAGGTGAGCAGTACTTC. Its protein is CASNLQGAGEQYF.